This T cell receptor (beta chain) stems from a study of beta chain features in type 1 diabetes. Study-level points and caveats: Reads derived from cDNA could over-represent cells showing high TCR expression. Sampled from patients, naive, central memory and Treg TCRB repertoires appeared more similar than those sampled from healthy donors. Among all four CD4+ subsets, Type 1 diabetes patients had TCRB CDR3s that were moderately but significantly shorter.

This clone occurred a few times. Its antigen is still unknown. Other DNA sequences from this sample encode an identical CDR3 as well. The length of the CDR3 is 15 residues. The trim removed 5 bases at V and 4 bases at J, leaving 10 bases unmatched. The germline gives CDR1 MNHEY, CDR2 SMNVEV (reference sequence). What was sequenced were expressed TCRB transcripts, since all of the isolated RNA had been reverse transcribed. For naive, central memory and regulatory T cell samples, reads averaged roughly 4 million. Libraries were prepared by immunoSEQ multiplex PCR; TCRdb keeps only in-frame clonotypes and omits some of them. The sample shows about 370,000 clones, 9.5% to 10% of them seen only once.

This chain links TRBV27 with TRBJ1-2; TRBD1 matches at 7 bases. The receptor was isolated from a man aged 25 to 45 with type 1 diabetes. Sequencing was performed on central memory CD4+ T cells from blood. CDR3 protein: CASSVDRAVIYGYTF. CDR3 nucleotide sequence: TGTGCCAGCAGTGTTGACAGGGCGGTAATCTATGGCTACACCTTC.